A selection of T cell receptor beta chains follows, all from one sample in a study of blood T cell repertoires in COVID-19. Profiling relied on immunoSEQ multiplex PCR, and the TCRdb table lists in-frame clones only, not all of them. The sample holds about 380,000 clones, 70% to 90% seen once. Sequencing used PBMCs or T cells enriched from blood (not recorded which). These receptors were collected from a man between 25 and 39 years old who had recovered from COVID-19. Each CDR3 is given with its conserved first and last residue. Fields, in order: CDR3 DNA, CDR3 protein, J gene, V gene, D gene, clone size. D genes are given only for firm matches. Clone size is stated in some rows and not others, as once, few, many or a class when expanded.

CDR3nt: TGTGCCAGTAGTATACCGGCAACTAATGAAAAACTGTTTTTT; CDR3aa: CASSIPATNEKLFF; j_gene: TRBJ1-4; v_gene: TRBV19; d_gene: -; abundance: -
CDR3nt: TGTGCCAGCAGCTTAGGAGGGACTGGCAATCAGCCCCAGCATTTT; CDR3aa: CASSLGGTGNQPQHF; j_gene: TRBJ1-5; v_gene: TRBV7-9; d_gene: -; abundance: -
CDR3nt: TGTGCCAGCAGCTTCCGGGACAGCGCCTACGAGCAGTACTTC; CDR3aa: CASSFRDSAYEQYF; j_gene: TRBJ2-7; v_gene: TRBV5-4; d_gene: TRBD1; abundance: -
CDR3nt: TGCAGCGTTGATCGAGGTGTAGCTGGAAACACCATATATTTT; CDR3aa: CSVDRGVAGNTIYF; j_gene: TRBJ1-3; v_gene: TRBV29-1; d_gene: -; abundance: -
CDR3nt: TGTGCCAGCAGTTCTCCAGATGAGACCCAGTACTTC; CDR3aa: CASSSPDETQYF; j_gene: TRBJ2-5; v_gene: TRBV6-5; d_gene: -; abundance: -
CDR3nt: TGTGCCAGCAGCTTAGAGGCCAGGGGGTACACTGAAGCTTTCTTT; CDR3aa: CASSLEARGYTEAFF; j_gene: TRBJ1-1; v_gene: TRBV7-8; d_gene: TRBD1; abundance: -
CDR3nt: TGTGCCAGCAGCAACACCCCGGGACAGGGGTACTTC; CDR3aa: CASSNTPGQGYF; j_gene: TRBJ2-7; v_gene: TRBV12-3/TRBV12-4; d_gene: TRBD1; abundance: -
CDR3nt: TGTGCCAGCAGTCGATGGGAGGGAGAAGAAAAACTGTTTTTT; CDR3aa: CASSRWEGEEKLFF; j_gene: TRBJ1-4; v_gene: TRBV7-9; d_gene: -; abundance: -
CDR3nt: TGTGCCAGCAGTGCCGCGGGTTTTGGCTACACCTTC; CDR3aa: CASSAAGFGYTF; j_gene: TRBJ1-2; v_gene: TRBV6-1; d_gene: -; abundance: -
CDR3nt: TGTGCCATCAGTGAGATGTCTTTCGCGGACACCGGGGAGCTGTTTTTT; CDR3aa: CAISEMSFADTGELFF; j_gene: TRBJ2-2; v_gene: TRBV10-3; d_gene: -; abundance: -
CDR3nt: TGTGCCAGCGTTATGGCAGGGGGCCACAGCTACACCTTC; CDR3aa: CASVMAGGHSYTF; j_gene: TRBJ1-2; v_gene: TRBV12-3/TRBV12-4; d_gene: TRBD1; abundance: few
CDR3nt: TGTGCCAGCAGTAACAGACGCATGAACACTGAAGCTTTCTTT; CDR3aa: CASSNRRMNTEAFF; j_gene: TRBJ1-1; v_gene: TRBV27; d_gene: -; abundance: -
CDR3nt: TGTGCCAGCAGCTCCGATCGGGACAGGGACCACGAGCAGTACTTC; CDR3aa: CASSSDRDRDHEQYF; j_gene: TRBJ2-7; v_gene: TRBV21-1; d_gene: -; abundance: -
CDR3nt: TGTGCCAGTAGTATTGGCATATCTAACTATGGCTACACCTTC; CDR3aa: CASSIGISNYGYTF; j_gene: TRBJ1-2; v_gene: TRBV19; d_gene: -; abundance: -
CDR3nt: TGTGCCAGCAGCTTATCGTACAGCATGAACACTGAAGCTTTCTTT; CDR3aa: CASSLSYSMNTEAFF; j_gene: TRBJ1-1; v_gene: TRBV7-6; d_gene: -; abundance: -
CDR3nt: TGTGCCAGCAGTCGCCACAGGTTCGCGAACACCGGGGAGCTGTTTTTT; CDR3aa: CASSRHRFANTGELFF; j_gene: TRBJ2-2; v_gene: TRBV27; d_gene: -; abundance: -
CDR3nt: TGCAGCGTTCTCGGGGGAGGGAACACTGAAGCTTTCTTT; CDR3aa: CSVLGGGNTEAFF; j_gene: TRBJ1-1; v_gene: TRBV29-1; d_gene: -; abundance: once
CDR3nt: TGTGCCAGCAGTGAAGTAGGGGACAGCTACCGCTCTGGAAACACCATATATTTT; CDR3aa: CASSEVGDSYRSGNTIYF; j_gene: TRBJ1-3; v_gene: TRBV6-1; d_gene: TRBD1; abundance: -
CDR3nt: TGTGCCAGCAGCCTGGGACAGGGAAGGATTAATGAGCAGTTCTTC; CDR3aa: CASSLGQGRINEQFF; j_gene: TRBJ2-1; v_gene: TRBV9; d_gene: TRBD1; abundance: -
CDR3nt: TGCGCCAGCAGACCCGGACAGGGGTTGAACACTGAAGCTTTCTTT; CDR3aa: CASRPGQGLNTEAFF; j_gene: TRBJ1-1; v_gene: TRBV4-1; d_gene: TRBD1; abundance: -
CDR3nt: TGTGCCATCAGTGAGTGGGGACAGGGGAATTCACCCCTCCACTTT; CDR3aa: CAISEWGQGNSPLHF; j_gene: TRBJ1-6; v_gene: TRBV10-3; d_gene: TRBD1; abundance: -
CDR3nt: TGTGCCAGCAGCTTTCCACAGGACAGGGTCTACGAGCAGTACTTC; CDR3aa: CASSFPQDRVYEQYF; j_gene: TRBJ2-7; v_gene: TRBV7-9; d_gene: TRBD1; abundance: once
CDR3nt: TGTGCCACCCGCGGCTCCTACAATGAGCAGTTCTTC; CDR3aa: CATRGSYNEQFF; j_gene: TRBJ2-1; v_gene: TRBV24-1; d_gene: -; abundance: -
CDR3nt: TGCAGCGTTGCAGGGGTAGCGGGGGGTCTGGAGACCCAGTACTTC; CDR3aa: CSVAGVAGGLETQYF; j_gene: TRBJ2-5; v_gene: TRBV29-1; d_gene: TRBD2; abundance: -
CDR3nt: TGTGCCAGCAGCGTCGGACAGGGGGACTATGGCTACACCTTC; CDR3aa: CASSVGQGDYGYTF; j_gene: TRBJ1-2; v_gene: TRBV5-4; d_gene: TRBD1; abundance: -
CDR3nt: TGTGCCAGCCAATCACGGAGTTATAATTCACCCCTCCACTTT; CDR3aa: CASQSRSYNSPLHF; j_gene: TRBJ1-6; v_gene: TRBV13; d_gene: -; abundance: -
CDR3nt: TGTGCCAGCAGCGTAGGGAGGGGCGCCTATGGCTACACCTTC; CDR3aa: CASSVGRGAYGYTF; j_gene: TRBJ1-2; v_gene: TRBV9; d_gene: -; abundance: -
CDR3nt: TGTGCCAGCAGCCTAGGCGGAACAGGGCTATCTGGGGCCAACGTCCTGACTTTC; CDR3aa: CASSLGGTGLSGANVLTF; j_gene: TRBJ2-6; v_gene: TRBV13; d_gene: -; abundance: -
CDR3nt: TGTGCCAGCAGTTACAGCGTCCAGGGGAGCGAGCAGTACTTC; CDR3aa: CASSYSVQGSEQYF; j_gene: TRBJ2-7; v_gene: TRBV6-5; d_gene: -; abundance: -
CDR3nt: TGCGCCAGCAGCCAAACCGGAATCGACAGGGAGTGCACTGAAGCTTTCTTT; CDR3aa: CASSQTGIDRECTEAFF; j_gene: TRBJ1-1; v_gene: TRBV4-3; d_gene: TRBD1; abundance: -
CDR3nt: TGTGCCAGCAGCCCGGGGGGACAGGCGTTTTACGAGCAGTACTTC; CDR3aa: CASSPGGQAFYEQYF; j_gene: TRBJ2-7; v_gene: TRBV7-9; d_gene: -; abundance: -
CDR3nt: TGCGCCAGCAGCTTGGCTCAGGGGGCGACATTTGGGATGAACACTGAAGCTTTCTTT; CDR3aa: CASSLAQGATFGMNTEAFF; j_gene: TRBJ1-1; v_gene: TRBV5-1; d_gene: TRBD1; abundance: -
CDR3nt: TGTGCCAGTTCCAGGGGTAGGGATAATGAAAAACTGTTTTTT; CDR3aa: CASSRGRDNEKLFF; j_gene: TRBJ1-4; v_gene: TRBV19; d_gene: -; abundance: -
CDR3nt: TGTGCCAGCAGCTTGCGGACAGGGGGCGGCGGGGAGCTGTTTTTT; CDR3aa: CASSLRTGGGGELFF; j_gene: TRBJ2-2; v_gene: TRBV7-9; d_gene: TRBD1; abundance: -
CDR3nt: TGTGCCAGCCTACATGACACAGTCTCCAATTCACCCCTCCACTTT; CDR3aa: CASLHDTVSNSPLHF; j_gene: TRBJ1-6; v_gene: TRBV6-5; d_gene: -; abundance: -
CDR3nt: TGCGCCAGCACCAGGGAGGTGGGAACTGAAGCTTTCTTT; CDR3aa: CASTREVGTEAFF; j_gene: TRBJ1-1; v_gene: TRBV10-1; d_gene: -; abundance: -
CDR3nt: TGTGCCAGCAGCTTAGCGGCTAGCGGGGGTGGGGAGCTGTTTTTT; CDR3aa: CASSLAASGGGELFF; j_gene: TRBJ2-2; v_gene: TRBV7-2; d_gene: TRBD2; abundance: -
CDR3nt: TGCGCCAGCACTGGGAGGGGCGCAACTAATGAAAAACTGTTTTTT; CDR3aa: CASTGRGATNEKLFF; j_gene: TRBJ1-4; v_gene: TRBV5-1; d_gene: -; abundance: -
CDR3nt: TGTGCCATCAGTAGGGACAGGGAGAGCTCTGGAAACACCATATATTTT; CDR3aa: CAISRDRESSGNTIYF; j_gene: TRBJ1-3; v_gene: TRBV10-3; d_gene: TRBD1; abundance: -
CDR3nt: TGTGCCAGCAGCAGGTACCTAGGACAGACTTATGGCTACACCTTC; CDR3aa: CASSRYLGQTYGYTF; j_gene: TRBJ1-2; v_gene: TRBV6-5; d_gene: -; abundance: -
CDR3nt: TGTGCCAGCAAACCTACTGGACAGGGGATAGGAAACACCATATATTTT; CDR3aa: CASKPTGQGIGNTIYF; j_gene: TRBJ1-3; v_gene: TRBV2; d_gene: TRBD1; abundance: once
CDR3nt: TGTGCCAGCAGCTTGGCCGGTCAGGCCTACGAGCAGTACTTC; CDR3aa: CASSLAGQAYEQYF; j_gene: TRBJ2-7; v_gene: TRBV5-6; d_gene: -; abundance: -
CDR3nt: TGCGCCAGCAGCTCGGGTGGGACTACCTCTGGAAACACCATATATTTT; CDR3aa: CASSSGGTTSGNTIYF; j_gene: TRBJ1-3; v_gene: TRBV5-1; d_gene: -; abundance: few
CDR3nt: TGTGCCAGCTCCGAGACACTGACTAATGAAAAACTGTTTTTT; CDR3aa: CASSETLTNEKLFF; j_gene: TRBJ1-4; v_gene: TRBV19; d_gene: -; abundance: -
CDR3nt: TGTGCCACCAGTGATGCGACAGGAACTGGTGAGCAGTTCTTC; CDR3aa: CATSDATGTGEQFF; j_gene: TRBJ2-1; v_gene: TRBV24-1; d_gene: -; abundance: -
CDR3nt: TGCGCCAGCAGCTTGACAGGGGGCTTCGCCGGGGAGCTGTTTTTT; CDR3aa: CASSLTGGFAGELFF; j_gene: TRBJ2-2; v_gene: TRBV4-3; d_gene: TRBD1; abundance: -
CDR3nt: TGTGCCAGTACCCCGGGGGTTAACAATCAGCCCCAGCATTTT; CDR3aa: CASTPGVNNQPQHF; j_gene: TRBJ1-5; v_gene: TRBV19; d_gene: -; abundance: -
CDR3nt: TGTGCCAGCAGTTTTGGGCCCGGGGAGCTGTTTTTT; CDR3aa: CASSFGPGELFF; j_gene: TRBJ2-2; v_gene: TRBV12-3/TRBV12-4; d_gene: -; abundance: -